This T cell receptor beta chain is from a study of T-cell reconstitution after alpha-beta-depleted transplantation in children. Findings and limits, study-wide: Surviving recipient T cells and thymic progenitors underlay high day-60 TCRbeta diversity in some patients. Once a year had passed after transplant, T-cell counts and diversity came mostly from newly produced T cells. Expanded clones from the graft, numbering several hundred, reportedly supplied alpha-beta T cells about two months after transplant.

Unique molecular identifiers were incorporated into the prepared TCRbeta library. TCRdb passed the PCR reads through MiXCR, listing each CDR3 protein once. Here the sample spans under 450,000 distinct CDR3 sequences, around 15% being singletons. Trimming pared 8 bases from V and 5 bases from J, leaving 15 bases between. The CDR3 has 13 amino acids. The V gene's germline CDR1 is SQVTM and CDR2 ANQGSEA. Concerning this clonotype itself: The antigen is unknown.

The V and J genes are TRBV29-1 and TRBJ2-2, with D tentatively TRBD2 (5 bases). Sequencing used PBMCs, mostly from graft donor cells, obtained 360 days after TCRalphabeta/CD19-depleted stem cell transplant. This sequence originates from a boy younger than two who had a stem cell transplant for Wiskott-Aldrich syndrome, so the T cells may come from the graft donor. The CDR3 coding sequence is TGCAGCATTACTCGAGGGTTAACCGGGGAGCTGTTTTTT. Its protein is CSITRGLTGELFF.